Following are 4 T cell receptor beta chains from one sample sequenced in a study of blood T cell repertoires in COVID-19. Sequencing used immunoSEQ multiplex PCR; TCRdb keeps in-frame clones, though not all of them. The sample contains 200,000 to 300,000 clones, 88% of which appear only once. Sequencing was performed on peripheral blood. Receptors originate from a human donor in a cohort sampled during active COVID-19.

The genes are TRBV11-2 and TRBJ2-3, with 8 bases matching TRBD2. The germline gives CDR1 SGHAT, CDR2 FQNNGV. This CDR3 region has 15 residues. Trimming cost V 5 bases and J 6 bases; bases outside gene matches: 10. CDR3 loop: CASSLGGAGADTQYF. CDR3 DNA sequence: TGTGCCAGCAGCCTGGGGGGAGCGGGAGCCGATACGCAGTATTTT.

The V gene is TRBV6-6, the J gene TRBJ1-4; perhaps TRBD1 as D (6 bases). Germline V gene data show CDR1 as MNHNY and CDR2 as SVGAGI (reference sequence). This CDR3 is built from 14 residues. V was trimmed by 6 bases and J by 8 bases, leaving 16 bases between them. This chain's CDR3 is CASRPQGAEEKLFF. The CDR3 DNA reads TGTGCCAGCAGACCACAGGGAGCCGAAGAAAAACTGTTTTTT.

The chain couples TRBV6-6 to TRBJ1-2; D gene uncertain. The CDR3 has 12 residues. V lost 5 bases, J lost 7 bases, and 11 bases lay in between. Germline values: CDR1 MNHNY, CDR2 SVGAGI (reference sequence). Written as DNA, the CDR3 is TGTGCCAGCAGTGGTAGACAAGGTGGCTACACCTTC. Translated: CASSGRQGGYTF.

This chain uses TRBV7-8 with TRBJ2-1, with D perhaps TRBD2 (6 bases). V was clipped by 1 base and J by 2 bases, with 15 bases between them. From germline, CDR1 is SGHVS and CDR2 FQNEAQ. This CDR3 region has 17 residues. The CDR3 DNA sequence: TGTGCCAGCAGCTTAGTGTTTGGCGGGAAAACCTACAATGAGCAGTTCTTC. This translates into CASSLVFGGKTYNEQFF.